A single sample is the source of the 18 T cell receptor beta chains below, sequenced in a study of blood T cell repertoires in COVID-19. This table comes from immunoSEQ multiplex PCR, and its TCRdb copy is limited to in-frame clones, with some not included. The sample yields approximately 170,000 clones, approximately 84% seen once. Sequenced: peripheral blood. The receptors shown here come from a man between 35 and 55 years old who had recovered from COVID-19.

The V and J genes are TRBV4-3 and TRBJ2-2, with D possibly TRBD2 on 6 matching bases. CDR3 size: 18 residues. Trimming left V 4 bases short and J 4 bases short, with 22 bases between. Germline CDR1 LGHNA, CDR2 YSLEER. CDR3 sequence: CASSLLGLAGRRTGELFF. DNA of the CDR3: TGCGCCAGCAGCCTCCTGGGGCTTGCGGGAAGGCGCACCGGGGAGCTGTTTTTT.

The CDR3 here is CASSQDRGRSFKKLFF. CDR3 coding DNA: TGTGCCAGCAGCCAAGATAGGGGCAGGTCGTTCAAAAAACTGTTTTTT. J is TRBJ1-4 and V is TRBV4-2; weak D call: TRBD1 (5 bases). The germline CDR1 and CDR2 sequences are LGHNA and YNFKEQ. The CDR3 has 16 amino acids. Trimming left V 0 bases short and J 9 bases short, with 17 bases between.

The CDR3 nucleotides read TGTGCCAGCAGTGAAGTACGGGACAGGTCCTACGAGCAGTACTTC. This codes for CASSEVRDRSYEQYF. The V and J genes are TRBV6-1 and TRBJ2-7, with 8 bases lining up with TRBD1. The CDR3 is made up of 15 amino acids. CDR1 is MNHNS, CDR2 SASEGT, per germline. V lost 1 base to trimming and J lost 1 base; unmatched junction nucleotides: 3.

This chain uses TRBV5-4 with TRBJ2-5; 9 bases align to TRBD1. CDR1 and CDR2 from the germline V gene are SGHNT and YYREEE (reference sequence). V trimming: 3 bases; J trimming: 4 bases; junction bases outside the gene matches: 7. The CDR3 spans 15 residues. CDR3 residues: CASSSKGQGGETQYF. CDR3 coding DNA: TGTGCCAGCAGCTCAAAGGGACAGGGCGGAGAGACCCAGTACTTC. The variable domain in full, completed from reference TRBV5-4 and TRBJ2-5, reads ETGVTQSPTHLIKTRGQQVTLRCSSQSGHNTVSWYQQALGQGPQFIFQYYREEENGRGNFPPRFSGLQFPNYSSELNVNALELDDSALYLCASSSKGQGGETQYFGPGTRLLVL.

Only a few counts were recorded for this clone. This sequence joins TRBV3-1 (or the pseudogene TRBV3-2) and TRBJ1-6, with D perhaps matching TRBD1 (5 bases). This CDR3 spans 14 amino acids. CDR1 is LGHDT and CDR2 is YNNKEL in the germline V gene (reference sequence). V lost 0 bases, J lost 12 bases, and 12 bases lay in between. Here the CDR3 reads CASSQELGEGPLHF. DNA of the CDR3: TGTGCCAGCAGCCAAGAGTTGGGGGAGGGACCCCTCCACTTT.

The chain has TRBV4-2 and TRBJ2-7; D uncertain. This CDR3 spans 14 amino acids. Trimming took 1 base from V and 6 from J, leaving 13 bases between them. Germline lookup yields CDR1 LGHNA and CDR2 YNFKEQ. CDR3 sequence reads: CASSQGSPPGEQYF. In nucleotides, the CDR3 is TGTGCCAGCAGCCAAGGGTCGCCTCCAGGCGAGCAGTACTTC.

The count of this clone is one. CDR3 in DNA: TGTGCCAGCAGTGAATCGGGGGGGCGATATGGCTACACCTTC. Translation gives CASSESGGRYGYTF. The chain employs TRBV6-1 and TRBJ1-2, with D perhaps matching TRBD1 (6 bases). Germline CDR1 and CDR2: MNHNS and SASEGT. Between the trimmed V and J ends, which lost 2 bases and 5 bases, there was a span of 12 bases. This CDR3 contains 14 residues.

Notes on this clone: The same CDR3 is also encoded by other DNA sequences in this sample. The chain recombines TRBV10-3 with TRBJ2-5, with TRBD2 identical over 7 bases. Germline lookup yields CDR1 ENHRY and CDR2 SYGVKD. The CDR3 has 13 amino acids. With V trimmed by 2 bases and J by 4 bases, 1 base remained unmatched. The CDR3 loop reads CAISEKRGETQYF. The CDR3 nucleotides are TGTGCCATCAGTGAGAAGCGGGGAGAGACCCAGTACTTC.

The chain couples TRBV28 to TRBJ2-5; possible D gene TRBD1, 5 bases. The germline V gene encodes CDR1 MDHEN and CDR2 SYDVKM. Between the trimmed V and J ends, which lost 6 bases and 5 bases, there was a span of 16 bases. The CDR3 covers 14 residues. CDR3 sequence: CASSRIGAGETQYF. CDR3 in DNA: TGTGCCAGCAGCCGGATAGGGGCTGGGGAGACCCAGTACTTC.

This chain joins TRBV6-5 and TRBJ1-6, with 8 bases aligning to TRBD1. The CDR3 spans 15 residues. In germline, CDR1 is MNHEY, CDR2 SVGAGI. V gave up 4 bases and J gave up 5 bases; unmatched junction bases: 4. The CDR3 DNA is TGTGCCAGCAGTTGGACGACAGGGGATAATTCACCCCTCCACTTT. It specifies CASSWTTGDNSPLHF.

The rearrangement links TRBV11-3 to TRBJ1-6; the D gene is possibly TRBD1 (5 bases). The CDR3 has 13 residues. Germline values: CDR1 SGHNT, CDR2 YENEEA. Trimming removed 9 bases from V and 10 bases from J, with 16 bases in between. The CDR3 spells CASSEWGYSPLHF. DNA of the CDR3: TGTGCCAGTTCAGAATGGGGCTACTCACCCCTCCACTTT.

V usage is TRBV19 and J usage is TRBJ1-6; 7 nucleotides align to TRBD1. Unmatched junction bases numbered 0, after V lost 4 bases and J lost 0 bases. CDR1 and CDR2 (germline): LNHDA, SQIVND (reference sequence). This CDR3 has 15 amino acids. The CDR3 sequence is CASSTGGSYNSPLHF. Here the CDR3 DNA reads TGTGCCAGTAGTACAGGGGGCTCCTATAATTCACCCCTCCACTTT. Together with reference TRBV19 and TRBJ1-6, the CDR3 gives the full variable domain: DGGITQSPKYLFRKEGQNVTLSCEQNLNHDAMYWYRQDPGQGLRLIYYSQIVNDFQKGDIAEGYSVSREKKESFPLTVTSAQKNPTAFYLCASSTGGSYNSPLHFGNGTRLTVT.

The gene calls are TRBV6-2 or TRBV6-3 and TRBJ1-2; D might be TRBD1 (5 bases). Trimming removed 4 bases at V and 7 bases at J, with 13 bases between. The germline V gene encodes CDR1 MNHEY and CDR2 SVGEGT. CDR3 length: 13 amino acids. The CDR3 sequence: CASSSFGTSGYTF. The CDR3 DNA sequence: TGTGCCAGCAGTTCCTTCGGGACTTCTGGCTACACCTTC.

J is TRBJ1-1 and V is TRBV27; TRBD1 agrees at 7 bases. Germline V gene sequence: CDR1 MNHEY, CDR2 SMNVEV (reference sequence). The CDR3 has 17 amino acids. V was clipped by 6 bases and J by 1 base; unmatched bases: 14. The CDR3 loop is CASRAIRDSLTNTEAFF. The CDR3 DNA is TGTGCCAGCAGGGCAATCCGGGACAGTCTTACGAACACTGAAGCTTTCTTT.

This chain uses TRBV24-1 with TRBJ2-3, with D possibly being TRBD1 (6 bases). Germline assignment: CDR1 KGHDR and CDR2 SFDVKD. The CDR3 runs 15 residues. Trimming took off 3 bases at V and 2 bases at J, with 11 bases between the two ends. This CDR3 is CATSDKTGPTDTQYF. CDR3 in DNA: TGTGCCACCAGTGATAAGACAGGACCCACAGATACGCAGTATTTT.

The CDR3 region is CASTRTMGQGNSPLHF. CDR3 DNA sequence: TGTGCCAGCACTAGGACCATGGGACAGGGGAATTCACCCCTCCACTTT. The V gene is TRBV5-6, the J gene TRBJ1-6, with TRBD1 matching 10 bases. The CDR3 has 16 amino acids. CDR1 and CDR2 from the germline V gene are SGHDT and YYEEEE. V lost 6 bases to trimming and J lost 7 bases; unmatched junction nucleotides: 10.

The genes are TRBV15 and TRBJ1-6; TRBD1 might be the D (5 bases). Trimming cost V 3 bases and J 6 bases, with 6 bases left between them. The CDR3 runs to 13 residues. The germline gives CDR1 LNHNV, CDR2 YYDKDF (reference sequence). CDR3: CATSRDINSPLHF. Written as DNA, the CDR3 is TGTGCCACCAGCAGGGACATTAATTCACCCCTCCACTTT.

CDR3 coding DNA: TGTGCCACCAGCAGCGGACAGAGTGGGGATACCCAGTACTTC. Its protein is CATSSGQSGDTQYF. The chain joins TRBV15 to TRBJ2-5, with D perhaps TRBD1 (6 bases). CDR1 LNHNV and CDR2 YYDKDF come from the germline V gene (reference sequence). Between the trimmed V and J ends, which lost 3 bases and 8 bases, there was a span of 16 bases. The CDR3 consists of 14 residues.